This TCR beta chain was captured by sequencing in a study of OX40 agonist ivuxolimab in advanced cancers. With regard to the full study: Ivuxolimab, which targeted the costimulatory receptor OX40 (CD134), was an agonistic, fully human IgG2 monoclonal antibody. Prior anti-PD-1, anti-PD-L1 or anti-CTLA-4 therapy was permitted, and 30% to 50% of dose-escalation patients had received checkpoint inhibitors. In the dose-escalation cohort, around four fifths of patients were male, and the mean age was approximately 64 years, with a range of about 23 to 80. The paper describes the monotherapy dose-escalation part (N of about 47 patients) of the phase I trial of ivuxolimab. Peripheral TCRbeta sequencing aimed to test whether ivuxolimab altered TCR sequence diversity and caused clonal T-cell expansion. Among the approximately 50 dose-escalation patients, around 20 had hepatocellular carcinoma, approximately 15 melanoma, 9 renal cell carcinoma and 9 head and neck cancer. Intravenous ivuxolimab was administered to patients every 2 weeks at six dose levels: 0.01, 0.1, 0.3, 1.5, 3 and 10 mg/kg. Partial responses were achieved by three dose-escalation patients, of whom one had hepatocellular carcinoma and two had cutaneous melanoma. The study at large found these results: After ivuxolimab, CD8+ T cells had more expanded clones than CD4+ T cells on average. At doses of 0.1 to 3.0 mg/kg, clonal expansion of both CD4+ and CD8+ blood T cells was observed from baseline to week 6. Which antigens the clonally expanded peripheral T cells were specific for was not determined. Partial responders in the 0.1-3.0 mg/kg groups had among the lowest normalized peripheral clonal expansion, especially among CD8+ T cells. Low levels of normalized T-cell clonal expansion were also seen in some nonresponding patients.

Genomic DNA was isolated from the sorted cells so that the TCRbeta CDR3 region could be sequenced. TCRbeta CDR3 regions were sequenced using the immunoSEQ Assay. In its TCRdb copy, this immuneACCESS table keeps in-frame sequences only and misses some clones. Where compared with another copy, unresolved V genes explain less than half of these, and the others have no known cause. The sample contains roughly 70,000 clones, about 86% of them found a single time. The ten largest clonotypes hold about 0.75% of the sample. Patients with a history of autoimmune disease or receiving systemic immunosuppression were excluded from the trial. Peripheral blood for TCR sequencing was collected from all dose cohorts at baseline, on cycle 4 day 1, and on cycle 7 day 1. The samples were drawn from a first-in-human, open-label, multicenter phase I dose-escalation trial of ivuxolimab. Adults with locally advanced or metastatic melanoma, renal cell, hepatocellular, or head and neck squamous cell carcinoma were enrolled in the trial. CD4+ and CD8+ T cells were sorted separately from peripheral blood before TCR sequencing.

As regards this clone: The specificity of this receptor is unknown. The record has no base qualities; no much larger clone is one base away.

V and J are truncated by 2 bases and 4 bases respectively, leaving an intervening sequence of 8 bases. Reading from cysteine to phenylalanine, the CDR3 counts 13 amino acids. The read is trimmed to its CDR3 DNA, 39 bases read in frame from base 1. CDR1 and CDR2, looked up from the germline V gene, are MNHEY and SVGAGI. The receptor chain draws on TRBV6-5 and TRBJ1-1; the D region possibly corresponds to TRBD1 (5 bases align). The sequence was collected from an adult with an advanced solid tumor such as melanoma, head and neck, liver or kidney cancer. The specimen comprised CD4+ or CD8+ T cells sorted from blood, sampled in a trial of the OX40 agonist ivuxolimab. The CDR3 reads CASSYLQGTEAFF. The DNA sequence is given as TGTGCCAGCAGTTACCTCCAGGGCACTGAAGCTTTCTTT.